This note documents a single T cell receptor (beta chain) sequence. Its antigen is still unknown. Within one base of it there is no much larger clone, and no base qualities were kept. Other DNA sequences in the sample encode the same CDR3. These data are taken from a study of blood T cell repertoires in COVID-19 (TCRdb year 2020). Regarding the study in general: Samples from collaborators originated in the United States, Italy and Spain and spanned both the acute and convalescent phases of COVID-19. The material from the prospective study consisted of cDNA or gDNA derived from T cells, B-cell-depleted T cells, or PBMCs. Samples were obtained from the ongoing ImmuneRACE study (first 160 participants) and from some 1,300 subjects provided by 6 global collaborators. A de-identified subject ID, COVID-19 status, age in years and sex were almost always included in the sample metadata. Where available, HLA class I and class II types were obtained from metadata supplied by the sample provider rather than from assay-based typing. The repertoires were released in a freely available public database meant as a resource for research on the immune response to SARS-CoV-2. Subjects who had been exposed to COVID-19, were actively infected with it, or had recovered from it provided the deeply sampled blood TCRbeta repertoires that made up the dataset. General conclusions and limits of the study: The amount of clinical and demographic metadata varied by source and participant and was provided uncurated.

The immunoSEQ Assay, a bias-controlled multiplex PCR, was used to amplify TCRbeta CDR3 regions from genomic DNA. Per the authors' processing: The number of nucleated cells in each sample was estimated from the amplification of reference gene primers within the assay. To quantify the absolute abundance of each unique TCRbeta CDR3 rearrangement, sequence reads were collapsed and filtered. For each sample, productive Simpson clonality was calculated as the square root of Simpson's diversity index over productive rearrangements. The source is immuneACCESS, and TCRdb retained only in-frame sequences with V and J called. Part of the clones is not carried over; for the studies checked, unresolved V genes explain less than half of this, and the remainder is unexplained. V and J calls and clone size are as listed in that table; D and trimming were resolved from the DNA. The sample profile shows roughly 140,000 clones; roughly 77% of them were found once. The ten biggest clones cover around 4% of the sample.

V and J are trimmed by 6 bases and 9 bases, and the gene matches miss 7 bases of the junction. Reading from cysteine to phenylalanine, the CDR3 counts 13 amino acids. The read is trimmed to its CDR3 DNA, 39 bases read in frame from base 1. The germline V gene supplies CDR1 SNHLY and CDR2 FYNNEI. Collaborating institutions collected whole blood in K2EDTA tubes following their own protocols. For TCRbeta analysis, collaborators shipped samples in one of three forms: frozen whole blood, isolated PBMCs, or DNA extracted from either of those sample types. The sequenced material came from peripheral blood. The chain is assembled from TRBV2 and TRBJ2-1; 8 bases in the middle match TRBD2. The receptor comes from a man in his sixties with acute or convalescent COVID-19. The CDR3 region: CASSGDGGGEQFF. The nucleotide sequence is TGTGCCAGCAGCGGGGACGGGGGGGGTGAGCAGTTCTTC. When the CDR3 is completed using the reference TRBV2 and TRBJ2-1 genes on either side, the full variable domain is EPEVTQTPSHQVTQMGQEVILRCVPISNHLYFYWYRQILGQKVEFLVSFYNNEISEKSEIFDDQFSVERPDGSNFTLKIRSTKLEDSAMYFCASSGDGGGEQFFGPGTRLTVL.